This is a list of T cell receptor beta chains from one sample in a study of shared clonotypes between healthy human individuals. Profiling relied on immunoSEQ multiplex PCR, and the TCRdb table lists in-frame clones only, not all of them. The sample has about 490,000 clones; less than 80% are singletons. Sequencing was done on a sample of PBMCs. The receptors shown here come from a woman aged 40 to 55 in good health. Some clones in this sample may be carry-over from other donors' samples. Each CDR3 is given with its conserved first and last residue. The order of the fields is clone size, CDR3 length, J gene, V gene, D gene, CDR3 DNA, CDR3 protein. D genes are given only for firm matches. Size tells how often a clone was seen (once, few, many) or the class of an expanded clone, and some rows leave it out.

>NA|15|TRBJ2-1|TRBV2|TRBD2
TGTGCCAGCAGTGGATCCAGCGGGAGGGGGGGTGAGCAGTTCTTC
CASSGSSGRGGEQFF
>NA|19|TRBJ2-2|TRBV4-1|TRBD2
TGCGCCAGCAGCCAGACCCTGGGGCTAGCGGGATCGAACACCGGGGAGCTGTTTTTT
CASSQTLGLAGSNTGELFF
>NA|15|TRBJ1-1|TRBV5-1|NA
TGCGCCAGCAGCCCATACAGCATCGGGAACACTGAAGCTTTCTTT
CASSPYSIGNTEAFF
>NA|15|TRBJ2-5|TRBV28|TRBD2
TGTGCCAGCAGTACAAGCGGGAGGGACGAAGAGACCCAGTACTTC
CASSTSGRDEETQYF
>NA|15|TRBJ1-2|TRBV28|NA
TGTGCCAGCAGTTTAGGAGGCTTGGTTTACTATGGCTACACCTTC
CASSLGGLVYYGYTF
>NA|16|TRBJ2-1|TRBV5-4|NA
TGTGCCAGCAGCCGTAGCGGAAGGAGCTCCTACAATGAGCAGTTCTTC
CASSRSGRSSYNEQFF
>NA|13|TRBJ1-5|TRBV28|NA
TGTGCCATCCAAATAGAAAGCAATCAGCCCCAGCATTTT
CAIQIESNQPQHF
>NA|13|TRBJ1-1|TRBV7-2|NA
TGTGCCAGCAGATCCGGGTCCCCCACTGAAGCTTTCTTT
CASRSGSPTEAFF
>NA|12|TRBJ2-5|TRBV18|NA
TGTGCCAGCTCACTGTCATCCGCTGAGCAGTACTTC
CASSLSSAEQYF
>NA|17|TRBJ2-1|TRBV4-2|TRBD2
TGTGCCAGCAGCCCCATAACGACTAGCGGGAGAGAGACTGAGCAGTTCTTC
CASSPITTSGRETEQFF
>NA|13|TRBJ2-7|TRBV18|TRBD1
TGTGCCAGCTCAGGGACAGGGGGTAACGAGCAGTACTTC
CASSGTGGNEQYF
>NA|13|TRBJ1-1|TRBV7-9|TRBD1
TGTGCCAGTTCACGAACAGGGGACACTGAAGCTTTCTTT
CASSRTGDTEAFF
>few|16|TRBJ2-7|TRBV28|NA
TGTGCCAGCAGTTTATCTCCGGGACGGATCTCCTACGAGCAGTACTTC
CASSLSPGRISYEQYF
>NA|15|TRBJ2-7|TRBV4-2|NA
TGTGCCAGCAGCCTTGCGAGGCAGGGGCCATACGAGCAGTACTTC
CASSLARQGPYEQYF
>NA|13|TRBJ2-4|TRBV6-5|NA
TGTGCCAGCAGTTATTCTATCAAAAACATTCAGTACTTC
CASSYSIKNIQYF
>NA|13|TRBJ1-1|TRBV29-1|NA
TGCAGCGCCGCTAGGGGGGGGAACACTGAAGCTTTCTTT
CSAARGGNTEAFF
>few|14|TRBJ2-7|TRBV2|NA
TGTGCCAGCGCACTCCTACTAGGGCCCTACGAGCAGTACTTC
CASALLLGPYEQYF
>NA|17|TRBJ2-7|TRBV5-1|TRBD2
TGCGCCAGCAGCGTCGGGACTAGCGGGAGTCTGGCCTACGAGCAGTACTTC
CASSVGTSGSLAYEQYF
>NA|15|TRBJ2-7|TRBV7-2|TRBD1
TGTGCCAGCAGCTCTCCCCACAGGGGAGAACACGAGCAGTACTTC
CASSSPHRGEHEQYF
>few|12|TRBJ2-7|TRBV29-1|TRBD2
TGCAGCGTCTACGCGGGGGGCTACGAGCAGTACTTC
CSVYAGGYEQYF
>NA|15|TRBJ2-3|TRBV5-4|NA
TGTGCCAGCAGCTTGAGGAGGGGAGGCACAGATACGCAGTATTTT
CASSLRRGGTDTQYF
>NA|15|TRBJ1-1|TRBV15|TRBD1
TGTGCCACCAGCAGATCGGACAGGGGGCTTACTGAAGCTTTCTTT
CATSRSDRGLTEAFF
>NA|15|TRBJ2-1|TRBV11-3|TRBD2
TGTGCCAGCAGCTTAGGGCGGGGGTTTGGGAATGAGCAGTTCTTC
CASSLGRGFGNEQFF
>NA|16|TRBJ2-1|TRBV5-1|NA
TGCGCCAGCAGCTTGGACATAGCAAGGCAAGGCAATGAGCAGTTCTTC
CASSLDIARQGNEQFF
>NA|15|TRBJ2-1|TRBV6-5|NA
TGTGCCAGCAGTCTCGTGGTGGGAAGCGACAATGAGCAGTTCTTC
CASSLVVGSDNEQFF
>NA|11|TRBJ2-5|TRBV29-1|NA
TGCAGCGTTGTCCAGGTAGAGACCCAGTACTTC
CSVVQVETQYF
>many|14|TRBJ2-5|TRBV5-1|TRBD1
TGCGCCAGCAGCTTGGGGGACAGGGAAGAGACCCAGTACTTC
CASSLGDREETQYF
>NA|14|TRBJ1-2|TRBV6-5|TRBD1
TGTGCCAGCAGTTCGAAGACAGGGGGGAGTGGCTACACCTTC
CASSSKTGGSGYTF
>NA|15|TRBJ1-2|TRBV28|NA
TGTGCCAGCAGTAAGGACAGTAAGAAGGATAGGGGCTACACCTTC
CASSKDSKKDRGYTF
>NA|14|TRBJ1-4|TRBV5-6|NA
TGTGCCAGCAGCTCCACAGGGTTGGATGAAAAACTGTTTTTT
CASSSTGLDEKLFF
>NA|14|TRBJ2-1|TRBV29-1|TRBD2
TGCAGCGTCCTAGGGACTAGAGACTGGGATGAGCAGTTCTTC
CSVLGTRDWDEQFF
>NA|14|TRBJ2-7|TRBV18|NA
TGTGCCAGCTCACCGAGACAGTTGAACTACGAGCAGTACTTC
CASSPRQLNYEQYF
>once|15|TRBJ1-1|TRBV27|TRBD1
TGTGCCAGCAGTTTACGGACAGGGTTGGTCACTGAAGCTTTCTTT
CASSLRTGLVTEAFF
>NA|14|TRBJ2-3|TRBV5-1|TRBD2
TGCGCCAGCAGCTTGACTAGCGGCACAGATACGCAGTATTTT
CASSLTSGTDTQYF
>few|15|TRBJ2-2|TRBV4-2|NA
TGTGCCAGCAGCCAAGCAGAGACTACCACCGGGGAGCTGTTTTTT
CASSQAETTTGELFF
>NA|15|TRBJ1-5|TRBV27|TRBD1
TGTGCCAGCAGTGCCGACAGGGGGCGCGATCAGCCCCAGCATTTT
CASSADRGRDQPQHF
>NA|14|TRBJ2-1|TRBV30|TRBD2
TGTGCCTGGGAGGGGGAACTAGCGGTCAATGAGCAGTTCTTC
CAWEGELAVNEQFF
>NA|16|TRBJ2-6|TRBV7-9|NA
TGTGCCAGCAGCCAAACGGAGAGCTCTGGGGCCAACGTCCTGACTTTC
CASSQTESSGANVLTF
>NA|15|TRBJ2-6|TRBV5-5|NA
TGTGCCAGCAGCTTGTCAGGGACCGGGGCCAACGTCCTGACTTTC
CASSLSGTGANVLTF
>NA|14|TRBJ2-1|TRBV25-1|NA
TGTGCCAGCAGCCCCAGGACAGACACGAGTGAGCAGTTCTTC
CASSPRTDTSEQFF
>NA|15|TRBJ1-2|TRBV5-1|TRBD1
TGCGCCAGCAGCTTCCAAGGACAGGCCGATTATGGCTACACCTTC
CASSFQGQADYGYTF
>NA|16|TRBJ2-5|TRBV5-6|NA
TGTGCCAGCAGCTCAGCAGCCCAGACGATCCAAGAGACCCAGTACTTC
CASSSAAQTIQETQYF
>NA|15|TRBJ2-1|TRBV18|NA
TGTGCCAGCTCACCAATCGCAGGGGAGAATCGTGAGCAGTTCTTC
CASSPIAGENREQFF
>NA|16|TRBJ2-1|TRBV7-6|TRBD2
TGTGCCAGCAGCTCTCTAGCGGGAGGGAGGGACAATGAGCAGTTCTTC
CASSSLAGGRDNEQFF
>NA|16|TRBJ1-3|TRBV28|NA
TGTGCCAGCAACAACTGGGACACCTTCTCTGGAAACACCATATATTTT
CASNNWDTFSGNTIYF
>NA|14|TRBJ1-1|TRBV19|TRBD1
TGTGCCAGTAGTACCGGACAGGAAGACACTGAAGCTTTCTTT
CASSTGQEDTEAFF
>NA|15|TRBJ2-7|TRBV7-2|NA
TGTGCCAGCAGCTTGACAAGGGGCGCAGGATACGAGCAGTACTTC
CASSLTRGAGYEQYF
>NA|14|TRBJ2-5|TRBV5-1|NA
TGCGCCAGCAGCTACGGTTCAGGGTCGGAGACCCAGTACTTC
CASSYGSGSETQYF
>NA|14|TRBJ2-7|TRBV6-6|TRBD1
TGTGCCAGCAGGCCCGGGACAGGGTTCTACGAGCAGTACTTC
CASRPGTGFYEQYF